These 12 T cell receptor beta chains were sequenced from one sample in a study of blood T cell repertoires in COVID-19. Assay: immunoSEQ multiplex PCR; the TCRdb copy retains only in-frame clones and omits some. The sample has some 220,000 clones; around 80% are singletons. The sample consisted of peripheral blood. These receptors all stem from a woman in her sixties who had recovered from COVID-19.

The genes are TRBV7-6 and TRBJ1-1, with no clear D. In germline, CDR1 is SGHVS, CDR2 FNYEAQ. V lost 4 bases, J lost 6 bases, and 12 bases lay in between. This CDR3 spans 13 amino acids. For the CDR3, the DNA is TGTGCCAGCAGCTCGACAACATATCCTGAAGCTTTCTTT. Amino acid sequence: CASSSTTYPEAFF.

This clone was seen a few times. The V call is TRBV7-9, the J call TRBJ2-5, with a weak D call TRBD2 (5 bases). There are 14 residues in the CDR3. The germline gives CDR1 SEHNR, CDR2 FQNEAQ (reference sequence). The germline V and J ends were trimmed by 5 bases and 10 bases, with 20 bases remaining between them. CDR3 nucleotides: TGTGCCAGCAGCACGACTGGTGATCACGGGGACCAGTACTTC. Protein sequence: CASSTTGDHGDQYF.

J is TRBJ2-1 and V is TRBV10-2, with D possibly matching TRBD1 (6 bases). CDR3 length: 14 amino acids. The germline V gene encodes CDR1 WSHSY and CDR2 SAAADI. The germline V and J ends were trimmed by 7 bases and 7 bases, with 17 bases remaining between them. The CDR3: CASTSRLGANEQFF. The DNA for the CDR3 is TGCGCCAGCACCTCTAGATTGGGGGCGAATGAGCAGTTCTTC.

This sequence joins TRBV5-1 and TRBJ1-2; weak D call: TRBD1 (5 bases). Per the germline V gene, CDR1 is SGHRS and CDR2 is YFSETQ. The CDR3 length is 15 residues. Trimming stripped 7 bases from V and 3 bases from J, with 19 bases between. The CDR3 loop reads CASRTPGLGDYGYTF. The CDR3 DNA sequence: TGCGCCAGCCGAACCCCAGGGTTGGGCGACTATGGCTACACCTTC.

The rearrangement links TRBV5-4 to TRBJ2-7; D might be TRBD2 (5 bases). The CDR3 loop spans 14 amino acids. The germline V and J ends were trimmed by 0 bases and 6 bases, with 13 bases remaining between them. Germline V gene data show CDR1 as SGHNT and CDR2 as YYREEE (reference sequence). In nucleotides, the CDR3 is TGTGCCAGCAGCTTGGCCTTTTCCCGGGGCGAGCAGTACTTC. Translating it yields CASSLAFSRGEQYF.

This clone was detected only a few times. The chain is built from TRBV5-5 and TRBJ2-1; D possibly corresponds to TRBD1 (6 bases). The ends were cut back, 6 bases at V and 2 bases at J, with 15 bases in the middle. The germline V gene has CDR1 SGHKS and CDR2 YYEKEE (reference sequence). The CDR3 spans 15 residues. Here the CDR3 reads CASIVGQGTYNEQFF. As DNA, the CDR3 is TGTGCCAGCATAGTAGGGCAGGGGACCTACAATGAGCAGTTCTTC. Complete variable domain (other parts from reference TRBV5-5 and TRBJ2-1): DAGVTQSPTHLIKTRGQQVTLRCSPISGHKSVSWYQQVLGQGPQFIFQYYEKEERGRGNFPDRFSARQFPNYSSELNVNALLLGDSALYLCASIVGQGTYNEQFFGPGTRLTVL.

This rearrangement joins TRBV11-1 to TRBJ2-3, with D perhaps TRBD2 (5 bases). The CDR3 runs to 15 residues. CDR1 SGHAT and CDR2 FQDESV come from the germline V gene (reference sequence). V lost 7 bases and J lost 4, with 18 bases in between. This chain's CDR3 is CASNRDQRFSDTQYF. CDR3 sequence (DNA): TGTGCCAGCAACCGGGATCAAAGGTTTTCAGATACGCAGTATTTT.

The chain has TRBV5-1 and TRBJ1-2; 10 bases are shared with TRBD1. J lost 0 bases, V lost 3 bases, and 5 bases had no gene match. The CDR3 spans 16 residues. Germline CDR1 is SGHRS and CDR2 is YFSETQ. For the CDR3, the DNA is TGCGCCAGCAGCTCCGCCGGACAGGGGGCTAACTATGGCTACACCTTC. Residues: CASSSAGQGANYGYTF.

This clone was detected once. J is TRBJ1-4 and V is TRBV30; maybe TRBD1 (6 bases). This CDR3 has 14 amino acids. The ends were cut back, 2 bases at V and 8 bases at J, with 15 bases in the middle. Germline-derived CDR1 and CDR2 are GTSNPN and SVGIG (reference sequence). This CDR3 is CAWSRGGPGEKLFF. CDR3 nucleotides: TGTGCCTGGAGTAGGGGGGGGCCTGGAGAAAAACTGTTTTTT. Based on the CDR3 plus reference TRBV30 and TRBJ1-4, the full variable domain is SQTIHQWPATLVQPVGSPLSLECTVEGTSNPNLYWYRQAAGRGLQLLFYSVGIGQISSEVPQNLSASRPQDRQFILSSKKLLLSDSGFYLCAWSRGGPGEKLFFGSGTQLSVL.

The chain recombines TRBV5-1 with TRBJ1-1; D ambiguous. V lost 5 bases to trimming and J lost 3 bases, with 17 bases between them. Germline V lookup: CDR1 SGHRS, CDR2 YFSETQ. The CDR3 is 15 amino acids. Written as DNA, the CDR3 is TGCGCCAGCAGACCCCGAGGCGGGTCTCACACTGAAGCTTTCTTT. Translation gives CASRPRGGSHTEAFF.

This clone was observed a handful of times. The V and J genes are TRBV10-1 and TRBJ2-1; a possible D gene is TRBD2 (5 bases). This CDR3 contains 15 residues. Germline V gene lookup returns CDR1 WNHNN and CDR2 SYGVQD (reference sequence). Trimming stripped 2 bases from V and 4 bases from J, with 12 bases between. The DNA of the CDR3 is TGCGCCAGCAGTGAGAGCCCCGGGGTATACAATGAGCAGTTCTTC. The encoded protein is CASSESPGVYNEQFF.

This clone occurred once. J is TRBJ2-3 and V is TRBV9; 9 nucleotides line up with TRBD2. In germline, CDR1 is SGDLS, CDR2 YYNGEE. The V and J ends lost 0 bases and 2 bases, in that order; junction bases with no gene match: 7. CDR3 length: 17 amino acids. DNA for the CDR3: TGTGCCAGCAGCGTAGCGGGAGCGGGGGGTCTCACAGATACGCAGTATTTT. This codes for CASSVAGAGGLTDTQYF.